This T cell receptor (beta chain) was recovered during a study of cytomegalovirus exposure and HLA in healthy donors. Study-level points and caveats: In an earlier analysis, about 87% or about 30%: the productive usage of most TCR beta V segments.

Germline V CDR1 and CDR2: MRHNA, SNTAGT. The ends lost 6 bases at V and 5 bases at J; junction bases unmatched: 16. This CDR3 has 17 amino acids. PCR involved 60 Vbeta and 13 Jbeta primers. The protocol was immunoSEQ multiplex PCR, while the TCRdb copy is restricted to in-frame clones and leaves out a portion. The repertoire has 310,000 or so clones, about 90% of them found once; the top ten carry about 2.5%. Regarding this clone: Its target is not known.

This sequence joins TRBV6-4 and TRBJ2-3, with 8 bases matching TRBD2. The sequenced sample was PBMCs. The receptor's source is a woman aged 18-29 years in good health and CMV-seronegative. The CDR3 protein is CASSPESGGGHGDTQYF. CDR3 sequence (DNA): TGTGCCAGCAGCCCAGAGAGCGGGGGCGGGCATGGAGATACGCAGTATTTT.